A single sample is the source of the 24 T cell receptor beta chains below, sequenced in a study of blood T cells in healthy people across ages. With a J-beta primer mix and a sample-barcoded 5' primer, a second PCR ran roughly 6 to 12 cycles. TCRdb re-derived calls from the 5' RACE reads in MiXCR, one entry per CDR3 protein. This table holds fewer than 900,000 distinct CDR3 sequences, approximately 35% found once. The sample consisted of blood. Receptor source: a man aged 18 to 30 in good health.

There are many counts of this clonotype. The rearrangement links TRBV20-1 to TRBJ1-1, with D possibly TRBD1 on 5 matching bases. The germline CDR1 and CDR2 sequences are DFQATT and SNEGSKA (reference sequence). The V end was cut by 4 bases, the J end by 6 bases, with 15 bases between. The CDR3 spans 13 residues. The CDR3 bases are TGCAGTGCTACCGCCGGGACCGTAGCTGAAGCTTTCTTT. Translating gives CSATAGTVAEAFF.

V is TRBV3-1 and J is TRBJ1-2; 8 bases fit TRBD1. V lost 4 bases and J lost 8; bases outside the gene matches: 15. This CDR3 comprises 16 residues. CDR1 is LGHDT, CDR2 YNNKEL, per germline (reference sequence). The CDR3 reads CASSRLGQERGIGYTF. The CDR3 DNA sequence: TGTGCCAGCAGCCGACTGGGACAGGAAAGGGGGATCGGCTACACCTTC.

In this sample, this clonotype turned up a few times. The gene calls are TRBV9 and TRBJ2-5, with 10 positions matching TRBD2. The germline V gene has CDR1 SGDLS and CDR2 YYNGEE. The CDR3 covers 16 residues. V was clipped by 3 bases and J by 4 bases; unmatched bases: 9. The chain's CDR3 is CASSESRLAGTETQYF. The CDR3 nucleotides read TGTGCCAGCAGCGAAAGCCGACTAGCGGGTACAGAGACCCAGTACTTC.

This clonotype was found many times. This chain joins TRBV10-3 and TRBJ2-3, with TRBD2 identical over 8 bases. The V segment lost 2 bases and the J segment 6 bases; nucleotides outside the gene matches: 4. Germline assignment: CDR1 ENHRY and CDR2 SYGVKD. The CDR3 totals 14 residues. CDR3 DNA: TGTGCCATCAGTGAGGAAGCGGGGGATGATACGCAGTATTTT. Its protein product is CAISEEAGDDTQYF.

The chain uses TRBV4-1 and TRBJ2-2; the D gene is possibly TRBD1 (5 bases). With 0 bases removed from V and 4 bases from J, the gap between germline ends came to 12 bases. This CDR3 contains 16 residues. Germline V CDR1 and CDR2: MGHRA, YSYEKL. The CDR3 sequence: CASSQDPRTTTGELFF. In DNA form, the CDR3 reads TGCGCCAGCAGCCAAGATCCCAGGACAACCACCGGGGAGCTGTTTTTT.

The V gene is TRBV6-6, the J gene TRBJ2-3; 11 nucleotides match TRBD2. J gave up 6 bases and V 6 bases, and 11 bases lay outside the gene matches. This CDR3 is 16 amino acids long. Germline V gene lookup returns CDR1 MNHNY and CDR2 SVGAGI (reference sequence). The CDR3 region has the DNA TGTGCCAGCAGGGCCCTTAGCGGGGGGGCCGGGGATACGCAGTATTTT. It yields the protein CASRALSGGAGDTQYF.

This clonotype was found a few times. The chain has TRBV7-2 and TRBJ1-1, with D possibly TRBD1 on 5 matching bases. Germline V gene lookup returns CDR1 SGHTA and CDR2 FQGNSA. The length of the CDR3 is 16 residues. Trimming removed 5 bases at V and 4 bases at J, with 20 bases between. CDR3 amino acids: CASSLGSGLGTTEAFF. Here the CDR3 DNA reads TGTGCCAGCAGCCTAGGAAGCGGACTCGGGACCACTGAAGCTTTCTTT.

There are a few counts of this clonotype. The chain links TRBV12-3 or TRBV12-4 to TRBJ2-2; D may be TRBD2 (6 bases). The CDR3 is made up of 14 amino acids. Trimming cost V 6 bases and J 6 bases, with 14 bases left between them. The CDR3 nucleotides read TGTGCCAGCAGGGGCAGGACGGGGGCCGGGGAGCTGTTTTTT. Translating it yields CASRGRTGAGELFF.

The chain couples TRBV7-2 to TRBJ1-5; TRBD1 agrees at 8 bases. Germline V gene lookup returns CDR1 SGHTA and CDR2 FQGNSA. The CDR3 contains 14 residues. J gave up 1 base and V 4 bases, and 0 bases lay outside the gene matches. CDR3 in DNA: TGTGCCAGCAGCTGGGACAGGAGCAATCAGCCCCAGCATTTT. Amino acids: CASSWDRSNQPQHF.

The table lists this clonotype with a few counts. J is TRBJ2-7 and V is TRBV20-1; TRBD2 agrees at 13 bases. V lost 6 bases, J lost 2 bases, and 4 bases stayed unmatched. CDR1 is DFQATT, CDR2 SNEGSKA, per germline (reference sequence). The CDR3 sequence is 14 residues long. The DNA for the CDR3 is TGCAGTGCCACGACTAGCGGGGGGACCTACGAGCAGTACTTC. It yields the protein CSATTSGGTYEQYF.

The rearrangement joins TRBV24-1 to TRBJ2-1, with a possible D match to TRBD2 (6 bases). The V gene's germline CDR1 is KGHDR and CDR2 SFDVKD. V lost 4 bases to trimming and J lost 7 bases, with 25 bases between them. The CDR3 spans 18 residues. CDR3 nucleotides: TGTGCCACCAGTGACCCAGCTGGGGACTCGGGTACGGGAAATGAGCAGTTCTTC. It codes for CATSDPAGDSGTGNEQFF.

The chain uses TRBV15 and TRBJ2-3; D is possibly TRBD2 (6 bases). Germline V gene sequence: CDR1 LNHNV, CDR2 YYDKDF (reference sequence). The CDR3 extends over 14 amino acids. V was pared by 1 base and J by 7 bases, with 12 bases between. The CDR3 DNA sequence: TGTGCCACCAGCAGAGGGGGGGATACAAATACGCAGTATTTT. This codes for CATSRGGDTNTQYF.

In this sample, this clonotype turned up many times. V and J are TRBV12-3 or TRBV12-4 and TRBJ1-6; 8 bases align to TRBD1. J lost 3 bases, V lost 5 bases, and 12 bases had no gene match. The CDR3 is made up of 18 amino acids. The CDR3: CASSTSETGVDYNSPLHF. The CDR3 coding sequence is TGTGCCAGCAGTACCAGCGAGACAGGGGTCGACTATAATTCACCCCTCCACTTT.

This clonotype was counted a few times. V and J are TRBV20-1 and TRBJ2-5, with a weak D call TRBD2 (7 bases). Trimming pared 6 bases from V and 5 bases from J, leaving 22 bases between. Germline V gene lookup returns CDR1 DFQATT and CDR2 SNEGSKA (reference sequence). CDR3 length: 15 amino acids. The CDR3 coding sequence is TGCAGTGCGCCCCCGACAGGACTAGGGGGGGAGACCCAGTACTTC. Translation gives CSAPPTGLGGETQYF.

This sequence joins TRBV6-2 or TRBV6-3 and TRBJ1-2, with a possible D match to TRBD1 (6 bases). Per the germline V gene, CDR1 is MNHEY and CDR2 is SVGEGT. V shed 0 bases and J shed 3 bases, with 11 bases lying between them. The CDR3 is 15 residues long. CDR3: CASSYSNAGDYGYTF. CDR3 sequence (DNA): TGTGCCAGCAGTTACTCGAATGCAGGGGACTATGGCTACACCTTC.

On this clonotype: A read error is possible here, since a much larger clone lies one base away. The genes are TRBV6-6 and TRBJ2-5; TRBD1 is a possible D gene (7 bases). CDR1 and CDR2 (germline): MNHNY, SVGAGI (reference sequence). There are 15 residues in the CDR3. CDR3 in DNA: TGTGCCAGCTCCCAAGGGGGGACAGTGAAAGAGACCCGGTACTTC. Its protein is CASSQGGTVKETRYF.

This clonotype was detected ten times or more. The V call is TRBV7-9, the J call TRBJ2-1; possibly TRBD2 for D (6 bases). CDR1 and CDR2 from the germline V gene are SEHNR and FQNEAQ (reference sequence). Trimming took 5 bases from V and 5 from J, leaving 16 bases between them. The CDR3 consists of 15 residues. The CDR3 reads CASSVRDWGDNEQFF. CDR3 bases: TGTGCCAGCAGCGTGAGGGACTGGGGGGACAATGAGCAGTTCTTC.

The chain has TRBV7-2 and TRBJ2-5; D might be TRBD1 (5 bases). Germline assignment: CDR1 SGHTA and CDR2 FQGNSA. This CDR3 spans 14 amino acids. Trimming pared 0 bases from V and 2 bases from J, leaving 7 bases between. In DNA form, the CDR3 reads TGTGCCAGCAGCTTAGCAAGACAGCAAGAGACCCAGTACTTC. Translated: CASSLARQQETQYF.

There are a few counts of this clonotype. CDR3 DNA sequence: TGTGCCAGCAGTTTACGGTTGGGCGAGCAGTACTTC. As protein: CASSLRLGEQYF. V usage is TRBV27 and J usage is TRBJ2-7; D ambiguous. There are 12 residues in the CDR3. Germline CDR1 is MNHEY and CDR2 is SMNVEV (reference sequence). The V end lost 2 bases, the J end lost 6 bases, and 8 bases lay between the germline ends.

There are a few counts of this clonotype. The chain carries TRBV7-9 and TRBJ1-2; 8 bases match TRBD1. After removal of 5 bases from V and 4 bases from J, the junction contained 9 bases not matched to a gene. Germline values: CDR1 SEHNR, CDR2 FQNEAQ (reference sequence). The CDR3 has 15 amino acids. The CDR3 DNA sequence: TGTGCCAGCAGCGCTCGACAGGGGTCCCCCTATGGCTACACCTTC. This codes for CASSARQGSPYGYTF.

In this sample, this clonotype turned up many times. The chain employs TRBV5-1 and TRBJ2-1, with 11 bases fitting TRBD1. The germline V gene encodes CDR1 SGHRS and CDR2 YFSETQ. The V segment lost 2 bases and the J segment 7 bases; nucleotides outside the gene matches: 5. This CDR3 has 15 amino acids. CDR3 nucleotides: TGCGCCAGCAGCTTAGGGACAGGGGGTCGTAATGAGCAGTTCTTC. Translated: CASSLGTGGRNEQFF.

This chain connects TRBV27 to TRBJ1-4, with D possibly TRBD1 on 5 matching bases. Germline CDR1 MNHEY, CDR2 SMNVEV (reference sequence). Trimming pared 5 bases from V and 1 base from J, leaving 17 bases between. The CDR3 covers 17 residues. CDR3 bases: TGTGCCAGCAGTCTCTGGACCGGGGGGGGAACTAATGAAAAACTGTTTTTT. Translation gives CASSLWTGGGTNEKLFF.

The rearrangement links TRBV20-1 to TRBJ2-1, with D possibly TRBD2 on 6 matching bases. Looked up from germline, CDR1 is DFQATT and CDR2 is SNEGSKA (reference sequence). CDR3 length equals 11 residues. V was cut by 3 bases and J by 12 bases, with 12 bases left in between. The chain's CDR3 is CSAREISGQFF. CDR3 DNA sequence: TGCAGTGCTAGGGAGATTAGCGGGCAGTTCTTC.

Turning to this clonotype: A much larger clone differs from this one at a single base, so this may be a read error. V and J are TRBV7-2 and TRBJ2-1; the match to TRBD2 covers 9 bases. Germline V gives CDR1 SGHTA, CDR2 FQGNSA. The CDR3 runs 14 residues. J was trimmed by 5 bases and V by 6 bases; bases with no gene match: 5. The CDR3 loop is CASSWASGDNEQFF. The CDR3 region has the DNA TGTGCCAGCAGTTGGGCTAGCGGGGACAATGAGCAGTTCTTC. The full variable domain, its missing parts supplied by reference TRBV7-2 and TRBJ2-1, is GAGVSQSPSNKVTEKGKDVELRCDPISGHTALYWYRQSLGQGLEFLIYFQGNSAPDKSGLPSDRFSAERTGGSVSTLTIQRTQQEDSAVYLCASSWASGDNEQFFGPGTRLTVL.